The 31 T cell receptor beta chains below come from one sample, sequenced in a study of T cells after posttransplantation cyclophosphamide. The protocol was immunoSEQ multiplex PCR, while the TCRdb copy is restricted to in-frame clones and leaves out a portion. The sample includes fewer than 25,000 clones, about 84% seen only once; the top ten take approximately 6.7%. What was sequenced was PBMCs. Receptors originate from a woman aged 55-69 years with a blood cancer, CMV-positive, and with a related stem cell donor.

The V call is TRBV5-4, the J call TRBJ2-5; TRBD2 matches 10 bases. V was clipped by 1 base and J by 5 bases; unmatched bases: 2. There are 14 residues in the CDR3. The germline gives CDR1 SGHNT, CDR2 YYREEE (reference sequence). CDR3 sequence: CASSLTSGMETQYF. DNA of the CDR3: TGTGCCAGCAGCTTGACTAGCGGGATGGAGACCCAGTACTTC.

V gene TRBV11-2 combines with J gene TRBJ2-2; tentative D call: TRBD2 (5 bases). The CDR3 contains 15 residues. V was clipped by 3 bases and J by 5 bases, with 13 bases between them. Germline V gene lookup returns CDR1 SGHAT and CDR2 FQNNGV. CDR3 coding DNA: TGTGCCAGCAGCTTGGGAGTTCGGAGGACCGGGGAGCTGTTTTTT. Translating gives CASSLGVRRTGELFF.

V is TRBV29-1 and J is TRBJ1-1; 10 bases align to TRBD1. V shed 0 bases and J 11 bases; nucleotides not matched to a gene: 3. Germline CDR1 is SQVTM and CDR2 is ANQGSEA. This CDR3 comprises 12 residues. The CDR3 DNA follows: TGCAGCGTTGAAGAGGGGACAGGGGTGGCTTTCTTT. It is translated as CSVEEGTGVAFF.

V gene TRBV20-1 combines with J gene TRBJ2-1; D is possibly TRBD2 (6 bases). Looked up from germline, CDR1 is DFQATT and CDR2 is SNEGSKA (reference sequence). This CDR3 contains 10 residues. Trimming shortened V by 6 bases and J by 10 bases, and 10 bases separated the two germline ends. The CDR3 nucleotides read TGCAGTGCCGTACTAGCAGAGCAGTTCTTC. Protein: CSAVLAEQFF.

The chain uses TRBV4-1 and TRBJ2-7, with a weak D call TRBD1 (6 bases). The CDR3 totals 15 residues. V was shortened by 1 base and J by 5 bases, with 15 bases between the two germline ends. CDR1 is MGHRA and CDR2 is YSYEKL in the germline V gene. CDR3 residues: CASSQVVQGRNEQYF. In nucleotides, the CDR3 is TGCGCCAGCAGCCAAGTGGTCCAGGGGCGGAACGAGCAGTACTTC.

V is TRBV9 and J is TRBJ2-2; D call uncertain. CDR1 SGDLS and CDR2 YYNGEE come from the germline V gene. The CDR3 extends over 14 amino acids. V gave up 3 bases and J gave up 1 base, with 7 bases separating them. Here the CDR3 DNA reads TGTGCCAGCAGCGCCTCGGGGAACACCGGGGAGCTGTTTTTT. This sequence encodes CASSASGNTGELFF.

The rearrangement joins TRBV25-1 to TRBJ2-3, with 9 bases identical to TRBD1. CDR1 MGHDK and CDR2 SYGVNS come from the germline V gene. V was clipped by 5 bases and J by 3 bases; unmatched bases: 12. The CDR3 is 17 amino acids. CDR3 coding DNA: TGTGCCAGCAGTCAAGGGCCCACAGGGGGCCGGACAGATACGCAGTATTTT. It yields the protein CASSQGPTGGRTDTQYF. The complete variable domain, with remaining parts taken from reference TRBV25-1 and TRBJ2-3, reads EADIYQTPRYLVIGTGKKITLECSQTMGHDKMYWYQQDPGMELHLIHYSYGVNSTEKGDLSSESTVSRIRTEHFPLTLESARPSHTSQYLCASSQGPTGGRTDTQYFGPGTRLTVL.

The genes are TRBV29-1 and TRBJ2-7; 12 bases match TRBD1. After removal of 7 bases from V and 4 bases from J, the junction contained 8 bases not matched to a gene. The CDR3 has 14 residues. Germline CDR1 is SQVTM and CDR2 is ANQGSEA. The CDR3 DNA reads as TGCAGCGCCATGGGACAGGGGGCATGGTACGAGCAGTACTTC. Translating gives CSAMGQGAWYEQYF.

The chain carries TRBV11-2 and TRBJ2-2; possibly TRBD2 for D (6 bases). V was shortened by 2 bases and J by 4 bases, with 11 bases between the two germline ends. Germline loops: CDR1 SGHAT, CDR2 FQNNGV. The CDR3 covers 15 residues. The DNA for the CDR3 is TGTGCCAGCAGCTTACCCTCCGGGGGCACCGGGGAGCTGTTTTTT. Its protein product is CASSLPSGGTGELFF.

The rearrangement joins TRBV5-5 to TRBJ2-7, with a tentative D call TRBD2 (6 bases). V was pared by 0 bases and J by 4 bases, with 14 bases between. The length of the CDR3 is 15 residues. From germline, CDR1 is SGHKS and CDR2 YYEKEE (reference sequence). The CDR3 nucleotides read TGTGCCAGCAGCTTGGGGGGCTCCGGGGGATACGAGCAGTACTTC. This encodes CASSLGGSGGYEQYF.

The rearrangement uses TRBV7-9 and TRBJ2-1; 10 bases line up with TRBD2. From germline, CDR1 is SEHNR and CDR2 FQNEAQ (reference sequence). The trim removed 5 bases at V and 1 base at J, leaving 14 bases unmatched. The CDR3 runs to 19 residues. In DNA, the CDR3 is TGTGCCAGCAGCCGACGCAGGAAGCGGGAGGGCCTATCCTACAATGAGCAGTTCTTC. The encoded protein is CASSRRRKREGLSYNEQFF.

The rearrangement joins TRBV21-1 to TRBJ2-7; the tabulated D call, TRBD2, remains unverified against the DNA. TRBV21-1 represents a pseudogene. This CDR3 has 15 residues. The CDR3, as DNA: TGTGCCAGCAGCGCCCGCAGCGGGAGTCCCTACGAGCAGTACTTC. This gives the protein CASSARSGSPYEQYF.

The table lists this clone with a few counts. The chain joins TRBV10-3 to TRBJ2-6; the D gene is possibly TRBD2 (6 bases). Trimming removed 1 base at V and 1 base at J, with 26 bases between. This CDR3 is built from 22 residues. Germline loops: CDR1 ENHRY, CDR2 SYGVKD. CDR3 nucleotides: TGTGCCATCAGTGAGTTTTCTGCCCTAGCGAGGAAGTATGGGTCTGGGGCCAACGTCCTGACTTTC. Its translation is CAISEFSALARKYGSGANVLTF.

The chain joins TRBV10-1 to TRBJ2-1, with 10 bases lining up with TRBD2. Trimming cost V 3 bases and J 8 bases; bases outside gene matches: 10. The length of the CDR3 is 16 residues. In germline, CDR1 is WNHNN, CDR2 SYGVQD (reference sequence). The CDR3 region is CASSDQKLAGLDEQFF. DNA for the CDR3: TGCGCCAGCAGTGACCAGAAACTAGCGGGACTGGATGAGCAGTTCTTC.

This clone was seen just once. The chain is built from TRBV11-3 and TRBJ2-5; 9 nucleotides agree with TRBD2. The CDR3 runs to 14 residues. V shed 3 bases, J shed 7 bases, and the junction held 6 bases outside the gene matches. The germline V gene encodes CDR1 SGHNT and CDR2 YENEEA. The CDR3 DNA sequence: TGTGCCAGCAGCTTGGGTAATAGCGGGGGGACCCAGTACTTC. It is translated as CASSLGNSGGTQYF. Drawing the rest from reference TRBV11-3 and TRBJ2-5, the complete variable domain is EAGVVQSPRYKIIEKKQPVAFWCNPISGHNTLYWYLQNLGQGPELLIRYENEEAVDDSQLPKDRFSAERLKGVDSTLKIQPAELGDSAVYLCASSLGNSGGTQYFGPGTRLLVL.

The V and J genes are TRBV9 and TRBJ2-3; 8 nucleotides agree with TRBD2. The CDR3 is 15 residues long. CDR1 and CDR2 (germline): SGDLS, YYNGEE. V dropped 4 bases and J dropped 4; count of bases not matched to a gene: 8. CDR3 amino acids: CASSPGGLGSDTQYF. CDR3 DNA sequence: TGTGCCAGCAGCCCCGGGGGACTAGGATCAGATACGCAGTATTTT. Full variable domain (rest looked up from reference TRBV9 and TRBJ2-3): DSGVTQTPKHLITATGQRVTLRCSPRSGDLSVYWYQQSLDQGLQFLIQYYNGEERAKGNILERFSAQQFPDLHSELNLSSLELGDSALYFCASSPGGLGSDTQYFGPGTRLTVL.

CDR3 sequence: CASSLGNTIYF. In DNA form, the CDR3 reads TGTGCCAGCAGCCTCGGAAACACCATATATTTT. J is TRBJ1-3 and V is TRBV7-9; D is unresolved. Germline CDR1 reads SEHNR; CDR2 reads FQNEAQ (reference sequence). The CDR3 loop spans 11 amino acids. V was trimmed by 5 bases and J by 4 bases, leaving 3 bases between them.

The rearrangement joins TRBV5-1 to TRBJ2-5, with D perhaps TRBD2 (6 bases). Trimming removed 0 bases from V and 2 bases from J, with 8 bases in between. Germline CDR1 SGHRS, CDR2 YFSETQ. This CDR3 spans 14 amino acids. As DNA, the CDR3 is TGCGCCAGCAGCTTGGCCGGGACTCAAGAGACCCAGTACTTC. Its protein product is CASSLAGTQETQYF.

The rearrangement uses TRBV30 and TRBJ1-5; no reliable D call. Germline CDR1 is GTSNPN and CDR2 is SVGIG (reference sequence). Trimming pared 1 base from V and 2 bases from J, leaving 6 bases between. The CDR3 is made up of 13 amino acids. The CDR3 DNA reads TGTGCCTGGAGTGCAGAAGGCAATCAGCCCCAGCATTTT. It encodes CAWSAEGNQPQHF.

This chain uses TRBV6-5 with TRBJ1-3; D gene ambiguous. Germline assignment: CDR1 MNHEY and CDR2 SVGAGI. V was trimmed by 6 bases and J by 2 bases, leaving 11 bases between them. CDR3 size: 14 residues. The CDR3 DNA follows: TGTGCCAGCAGAAGTCCGGGAGCTGGAAACACCATATATTTT. Translating it yields CASRSPGAGNTIYF.

The chain links TRBV2 to TRBJ1-2; tentatively, D is TRBD1 (5 bases). There are 13 residues in the CDR3. CDR1 is SNHLY and CDR2 is FYNNEI in the germline V gene. Trimming left V 5 bases short and J 1 base short, with 8 bases between. CDR3 in amino acids: CASSTGRNYGYTF. CDR3 coding DNA: TGTGCCAGCAGTACAGGCCGTAACTATGGCTACACCTTC.

This sequence joins TRBV15 and TRBJ2-7; weak D call: TRBD2 (5 bases). Trimming pared 4 bases from V and 6 bases from J, leaving 13 bases between. The CDR3 consists of 13 residues. Germline V gene lookup returns CDR1 LNHNV and CDR2 YYDKDF (reference sequence). Here the CDR3 reads CATSTRVGGEQYF. CDR3 in DNA: TGTGCCACCAGCACGCGCGTTGGAGGCGAGCAGTACTTC.

The J gene is TRBJ2-7, the V gene TRBV11-2, with TRBD2 matching over 12 bases. Losses at the gene ends were 7 bases for V and 4 bases for J; bases not matched to a gene: 8. CDR1 is SGHAT, CDR2 FQNNGV, per germline. The CDR3 loop spans 15 amino acids. Written as DNA, the CDR3 is TGTGCCAGCATCGTGACTAGCGGGAGTGTATACGAGCAGTACTTC. It codes for CASIVTSGSVYEQYF.

The chain is built from TRBV7-2 and TRBJ1-1; possibly TRBD1 for D (5 bases). The CDR3 contains 15 residues. Trimming removed 9 bases from V and 4 bases from J, with 21 bases in between. In germline, CDR1 is SGHTA, CDR2 FQGNSA. CDR3 sequence: CASTNRPGRGTEAFF. For the CDR3, the DNA is TGTGCCAGTACAAACCGACCAGGGAGGGGCACTGAAGCTTTCTTT.

A single count supports this clone. The chain joins TRBV11-1 to TRBJ2-5; 8 bases are a match to TRBD1. The CDR3 is made up of 13 amino acids. Germline values: CDR1 SGHAT, CDR2 FQDESV (reference sequence). V lost 6 bases, J lost 4 bases, and 4 bases stayed unmatched. The CDR3 loop reads CASRRGTGETQYF. CDR3 nucleotide sequence: TGTGCCAGCAGACGAGGGACAGGAGAGACCCAGTACTTC.

The chain carries TRBV27 and TRBJ2-3; the D is unclear. The CDR3 extends over 12 amino acids. CDR1 MNHEY and CDR2 SMNVEV come from the germline V gene (reference sequence). Trimming removed 5 bases at V and 6 bases at J, with 9 bases between. This CDR3 is CASSPSRDTQYF. The CDR3 bases are TGTGCCAGCAGTCCTTCCCGGGATACGCAGTATTTT.

The chain has TRBV2 and TRBJ2-3, with a possible D match to TRBD1 (6 bases). V lost 5 bases and J 8 bases, leaving 8 bases between the germline ends. Germline CDR1 SNHLY, CDR2 FYNNEI. This CDR3 is built from 11 residues. DNA for the CDR3: TGTGCCAGCAGTAGGGGGTCTACGCAGTATTTT. Residues: CASSRGSTQYF.

V gene TRBV12-5 combines with J gene TRBJ2-7; weak D call: TRBD2 (5 bases). The germline V gene has CDR1 LGHNT and CDR2 FRNRAP. The CDR3 spans 11 residues. Trimming left V 2 bases short and J 7 bases short, with 6 bases between. CDR3 protein: CASGLRREQYF. DNA for the CDR3: TGTGCTAGTGGTTTGAGGAGGGAGCAGTACTTC.

The chain links TRBV27 to TRBJ2-3; TRBD2 matches at 11 bases. Germline-derived CDR1 and CDR2 are MNHEY and SMNVEV (reference sequence). This CDR3 contains 17 residues. Germline trimming cut 0 bases from V and 5 bases from J; bases unmatched to any gene: 7. The CDR3 spells CASSLSFSGRAVDTQYF. The CDR3 coding sequence is TGTGCCAGCAGTTTATCCTTTAGCGGGAGGGCCGTAGATACGCAGTATTTT.

The genes are TRBV27 and TRBJ2-2; 9 bases are a match to TRBD1. This CDR3 region has 14 residues. CDR1 MNHEY and CDR2 SMNVEV come from the germline V gene (reference sequence). The trim removed 6 bases at V and 7 bases at J, leaving 6 bases unmatched. CDR3 DNA sequence: TGTGCCAGCAGACCACAGGGGGCGGTCGGGGAGCTGTTTTTT. Translating gives CASRPQGAVGELFF.

The chain is built from TRBV5-6 and TRBJ2-1, with D unclear. Germline V gene sequence: CDR1 SGHDT, CDR2 YYEEEE. CDR3 length: 12 amino acids. Between the trimmed V and J ends, which lost 3 bases and 4 bases, there was a span of 5 bases. The CDR3 spells CASSSVYNEQFF. Written as DNA, the CDR3 is TGTGCCAGCAGCTCTGTTTACAATGAGCAGTTCTTC. The whole variable domain, remainder taken from reference TRBV5-6 and TRBJ2-1, is DAGVTQSPTHLIKTRGQQVTLRCSPKSGHDTVSWYQQALGQGPQFIFQYYEEEERQRGNFPDRFSGHQFPNYSSELNVNALLLGDSALYLCASSSVYNEQFFGPGTRLTVL.